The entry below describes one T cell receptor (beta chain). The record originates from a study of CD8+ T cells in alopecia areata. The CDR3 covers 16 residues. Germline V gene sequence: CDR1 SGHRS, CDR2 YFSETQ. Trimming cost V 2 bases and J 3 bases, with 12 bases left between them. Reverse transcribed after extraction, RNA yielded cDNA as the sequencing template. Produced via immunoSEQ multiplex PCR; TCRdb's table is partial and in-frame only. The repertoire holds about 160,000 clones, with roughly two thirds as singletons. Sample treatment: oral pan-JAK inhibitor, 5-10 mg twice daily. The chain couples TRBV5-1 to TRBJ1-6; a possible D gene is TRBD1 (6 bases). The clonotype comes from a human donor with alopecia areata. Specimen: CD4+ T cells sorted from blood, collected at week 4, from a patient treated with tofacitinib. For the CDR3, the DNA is TGCGCCAGCAGCTTACAGGGAACATTCTATAATTCACCCCTCCACTTT. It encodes CASSLQGTFYNSPLHF.